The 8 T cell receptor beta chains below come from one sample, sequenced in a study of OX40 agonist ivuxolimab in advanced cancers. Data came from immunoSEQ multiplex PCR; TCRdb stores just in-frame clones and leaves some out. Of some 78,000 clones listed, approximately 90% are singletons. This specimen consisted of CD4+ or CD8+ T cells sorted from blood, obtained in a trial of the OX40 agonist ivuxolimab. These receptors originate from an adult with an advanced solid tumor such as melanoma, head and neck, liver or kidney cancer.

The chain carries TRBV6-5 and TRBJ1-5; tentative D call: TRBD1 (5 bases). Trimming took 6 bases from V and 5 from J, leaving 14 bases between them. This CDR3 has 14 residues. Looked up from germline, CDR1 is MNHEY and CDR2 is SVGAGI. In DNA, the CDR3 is TGTGCCAGCAGATCCCATGAGGGGTATCAGCCCCAGCATTTT. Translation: CASRSHEGYQPQHF.

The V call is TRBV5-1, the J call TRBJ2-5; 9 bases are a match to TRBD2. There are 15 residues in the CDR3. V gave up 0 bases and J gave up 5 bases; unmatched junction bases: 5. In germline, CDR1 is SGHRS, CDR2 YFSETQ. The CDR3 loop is CASSLGPSGRETQYF. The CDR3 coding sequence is TGCGCCAGCAGCTTGGGTCCCAGCGGGAGGGAGACCCAGTACTTC.

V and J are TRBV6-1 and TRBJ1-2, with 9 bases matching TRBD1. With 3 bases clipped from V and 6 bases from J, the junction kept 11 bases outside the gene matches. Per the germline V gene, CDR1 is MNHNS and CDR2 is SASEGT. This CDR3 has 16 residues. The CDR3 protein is CASSDRPGTGRNGYTF. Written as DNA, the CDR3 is TGTGCCAGCAGTGATCGTCCTGGGACAGGGCGGAATGGCTACACCTTC.

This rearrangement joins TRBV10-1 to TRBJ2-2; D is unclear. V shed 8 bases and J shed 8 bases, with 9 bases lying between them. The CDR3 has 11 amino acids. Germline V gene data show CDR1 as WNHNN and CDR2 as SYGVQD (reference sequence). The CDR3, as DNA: TGCGCCAGCTCCAAGGGAGGGGAGCTGTTTTTT. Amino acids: CASSKGGELFF.

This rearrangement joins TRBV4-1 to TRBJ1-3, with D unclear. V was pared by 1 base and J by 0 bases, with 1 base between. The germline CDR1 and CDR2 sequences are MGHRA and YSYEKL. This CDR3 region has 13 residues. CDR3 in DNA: TGCGCCAGCAGCCAAGTCTCTGGAAACACCATATATTTT. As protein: CASSQVSGNTIYF.

As DNA, the CDR3 is TGTGCCAGCAGTTACAGTTTGAACACTGAAGCTTTCTTT. Amino acid sequence: CASSYSLNTEAFF. The V call is TRBV6-5, the J call TRBJ1-1; D remains ambiguous. Germline CDR1 reads MNHEY; CDR2 reads SVGAGI. The CDR3 has 13 amino acids. V was clipped by 2 bases and J by 0 bases, with 4 bases between them.

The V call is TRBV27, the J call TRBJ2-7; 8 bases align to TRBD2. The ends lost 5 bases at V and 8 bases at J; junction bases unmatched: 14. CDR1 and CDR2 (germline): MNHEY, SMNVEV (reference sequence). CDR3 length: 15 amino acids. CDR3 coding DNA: TGTGCCAGCAGTCCCGGGGGACTAGTAAGAGAGAAGCAGTACTTC. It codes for CASSPGGLVREKQYF.

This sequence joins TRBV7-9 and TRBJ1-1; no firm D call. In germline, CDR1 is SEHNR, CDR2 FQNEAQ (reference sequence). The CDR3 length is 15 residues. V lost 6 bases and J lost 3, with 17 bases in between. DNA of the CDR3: TGTGCCAGCAGTTGGGATTTATTTGGGGACACTGAAGCTTTCTTT. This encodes CASSWDLFGDTEAFF.